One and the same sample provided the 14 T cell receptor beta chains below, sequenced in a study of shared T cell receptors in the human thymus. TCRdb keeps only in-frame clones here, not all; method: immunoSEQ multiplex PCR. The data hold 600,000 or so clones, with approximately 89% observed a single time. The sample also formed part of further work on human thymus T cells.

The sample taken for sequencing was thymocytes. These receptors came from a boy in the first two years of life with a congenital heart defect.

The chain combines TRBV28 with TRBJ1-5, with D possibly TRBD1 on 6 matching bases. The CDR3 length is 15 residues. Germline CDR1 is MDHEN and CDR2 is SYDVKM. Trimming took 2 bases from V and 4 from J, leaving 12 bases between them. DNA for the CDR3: TGTGCCAGCAGTTTAGATGGAAGGGGGAATCAGCCCCAGCATTTT. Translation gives CASSLDGRGNQPQHF.

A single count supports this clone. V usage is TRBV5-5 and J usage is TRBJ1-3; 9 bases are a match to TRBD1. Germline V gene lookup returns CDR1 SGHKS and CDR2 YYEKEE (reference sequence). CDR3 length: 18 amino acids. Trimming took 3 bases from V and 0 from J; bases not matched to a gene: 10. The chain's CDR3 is CASSSSGQGSFSGNTIYF. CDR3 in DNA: TGTGCCAGCAGCTCGTCGGGACAGGGTAGTTTCTCTGGAAACACCATATATTTT. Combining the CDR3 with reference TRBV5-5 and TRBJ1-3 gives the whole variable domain DAGVTQSPTHLIKTRGQQVTLRCSPISGHKSVSWYQQVLGQGPQFIFQYYEKEERGRGNFPDRFSARQFPNYSSELNVNALLLGDSALYLCASSSSGQGSFSGNTIYFGEGSWLTVV.

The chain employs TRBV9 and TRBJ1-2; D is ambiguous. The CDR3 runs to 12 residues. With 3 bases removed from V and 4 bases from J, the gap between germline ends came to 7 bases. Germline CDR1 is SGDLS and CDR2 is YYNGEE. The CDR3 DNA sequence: TGTGCCAGCAGCGACGGGGTCTATGGCTACACCTTC. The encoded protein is CASSDGVYGYTF. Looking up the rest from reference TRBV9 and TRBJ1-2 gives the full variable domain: DSGVTQTPKHLITATGQRVTLRCSPRSGDLSVYWYQQSLDQGLQFLIQYYNGEERAKGNILERFSAQQFPDLHSELNLSSLELGDSALYFCASSDGVYGYTFGSGTRLTVV.

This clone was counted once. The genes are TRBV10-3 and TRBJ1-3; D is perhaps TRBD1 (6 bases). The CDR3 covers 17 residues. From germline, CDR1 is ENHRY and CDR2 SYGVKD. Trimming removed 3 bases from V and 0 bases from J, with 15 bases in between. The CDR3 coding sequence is TGTGCCATCAGTGATGGCAGGGGTCGATTCTCTGGAAACACCATATATTTT. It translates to CAISDGRGRFSGNTIYF.

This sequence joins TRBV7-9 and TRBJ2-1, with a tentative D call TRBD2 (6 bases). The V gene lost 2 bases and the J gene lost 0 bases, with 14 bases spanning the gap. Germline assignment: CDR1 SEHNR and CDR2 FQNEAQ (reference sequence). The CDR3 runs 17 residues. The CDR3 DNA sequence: TGTGCCAGCAGCTTACCCCAAGCGGGTCCCTCCTACAATGAGCAGTTCTTC. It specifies CASSLPQAGPSYNEQFF.

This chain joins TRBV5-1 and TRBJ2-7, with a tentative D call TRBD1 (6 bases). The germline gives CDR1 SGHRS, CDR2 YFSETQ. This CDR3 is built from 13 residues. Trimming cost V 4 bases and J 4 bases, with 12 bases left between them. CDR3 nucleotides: TGCGCCAGCAGCACGGACAGCCAATACGAGCAGTACTTC. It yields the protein CASSTDSQYEQYF.

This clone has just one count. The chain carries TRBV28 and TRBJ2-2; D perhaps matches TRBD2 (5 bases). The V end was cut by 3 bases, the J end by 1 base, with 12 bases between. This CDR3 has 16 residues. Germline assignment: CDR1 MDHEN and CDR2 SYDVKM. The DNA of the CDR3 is TGTGCCAGCAGTTTTTCACTAGTAGGGAACACCGGGGAGCTGTTTTTT. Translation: CASSFSLVGNTGELFF.

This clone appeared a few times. The CDR3 spells CASSRPPLYGYTF. The CDR3 DNA reads TGTGCCAGCTCACGGCCCCCTCTCTATGGCTACACCTTC. The chain carries TRBV18 and TRBJ1-2; D unresolved. V was cut by 4 bases and J by 4 bases, with 10 bases left in between. There are 13 residues in the CDR3. Germline V lookup: CDR1 KGHSH, CDR2 LQKENI.

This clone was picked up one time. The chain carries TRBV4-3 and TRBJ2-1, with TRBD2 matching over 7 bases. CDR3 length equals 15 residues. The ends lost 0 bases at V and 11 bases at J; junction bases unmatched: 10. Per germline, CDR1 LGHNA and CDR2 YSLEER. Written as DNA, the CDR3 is TGCGCCAGCAGCCAAGATGAGACTAGCTACCGACAGCAGTTCTTC. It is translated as CASSQDETSYRQQFF.

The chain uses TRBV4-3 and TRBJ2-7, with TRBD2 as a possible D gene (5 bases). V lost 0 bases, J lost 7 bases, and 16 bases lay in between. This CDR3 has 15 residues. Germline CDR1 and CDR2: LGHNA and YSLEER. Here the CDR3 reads CASSQDRNHGVEQYF. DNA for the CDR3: TGCGCCAGCAGCCAAGATCGGAATCACGGGGTAGAGCAGTACTTC.

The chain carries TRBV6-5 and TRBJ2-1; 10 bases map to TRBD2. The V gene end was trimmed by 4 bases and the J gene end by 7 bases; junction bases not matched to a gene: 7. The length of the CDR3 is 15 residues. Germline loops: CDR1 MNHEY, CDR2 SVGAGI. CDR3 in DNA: TGTGCCAGCAGTTCCAAGCGGGGGGGCGGGAATGAGCAGTTCTTC. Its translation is CASSSKRGGGNEQFF.

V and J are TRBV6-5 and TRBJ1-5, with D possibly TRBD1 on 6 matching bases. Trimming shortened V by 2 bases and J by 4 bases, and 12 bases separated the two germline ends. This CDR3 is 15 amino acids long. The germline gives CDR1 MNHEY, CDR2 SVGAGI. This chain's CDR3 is CASSYRGGGNQPQHF. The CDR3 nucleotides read TGTGCCAGCAGTTACCGGGGAGGGGGGAATCAGCCCCAGCATTTT.

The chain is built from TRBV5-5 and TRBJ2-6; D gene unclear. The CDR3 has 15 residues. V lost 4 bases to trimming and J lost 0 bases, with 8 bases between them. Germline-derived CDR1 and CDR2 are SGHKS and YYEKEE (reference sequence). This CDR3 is CASSAENSGANVLTF. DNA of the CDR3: TGTGCCAGCAGCGCCGAGAACTCTGGGGCCAACGTCCTGACTTTC.

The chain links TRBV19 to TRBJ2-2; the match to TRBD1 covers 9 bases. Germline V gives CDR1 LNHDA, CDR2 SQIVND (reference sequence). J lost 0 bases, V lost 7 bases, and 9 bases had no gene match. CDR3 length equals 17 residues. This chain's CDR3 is CASNRDREFANTGELFF. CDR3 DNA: TGTGCCAGTAACCGGGACAGGGAGTTCGCGAACACCGGGGAGCTGTTTTTT.